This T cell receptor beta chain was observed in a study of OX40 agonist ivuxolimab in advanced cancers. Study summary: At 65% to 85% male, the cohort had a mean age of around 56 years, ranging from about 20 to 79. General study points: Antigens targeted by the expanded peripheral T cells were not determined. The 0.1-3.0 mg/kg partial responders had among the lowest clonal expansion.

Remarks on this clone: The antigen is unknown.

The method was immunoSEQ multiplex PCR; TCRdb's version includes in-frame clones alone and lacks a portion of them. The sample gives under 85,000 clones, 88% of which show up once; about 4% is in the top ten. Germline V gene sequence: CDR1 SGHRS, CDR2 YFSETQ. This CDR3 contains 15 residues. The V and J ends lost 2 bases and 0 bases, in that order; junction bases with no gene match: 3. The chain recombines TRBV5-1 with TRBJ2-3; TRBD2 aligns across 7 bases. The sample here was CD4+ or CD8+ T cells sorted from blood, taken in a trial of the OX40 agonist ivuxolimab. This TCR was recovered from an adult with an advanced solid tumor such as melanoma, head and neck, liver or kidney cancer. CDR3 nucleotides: TGCGCCAGCAGCTTAACGGGAGGTAGCACAGATACGCAGTATTTT. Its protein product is CASSLTGGSTDTQYF.